The 13 T cell receptor beta chains given below trace back to one sample, sequenced in a study of tumor and adjacent non-tumor tissue in lung cancer. A modified ARM-PCR protocol with three rounds of nested PCR amplified TCRbeta. TCRdb itself ran the multiplex PCR reads through MiXCR, one entry per CDR3 protein. Found here are roughly 69,000 distinct CDR3 sequences, 76% of them singletons; the top ten hold less than 50%. This sample's RNA came from whole unsorted tissue. The normal lung tissue was taken more than 3 cm from the tumor edge. The sample was distant non-tumor lung tissue. The receptors come from a man aged 55 to 70 with non-small cell lung cancer.

Of note for this clonotype: This sequence may be a read error, since a much larger clone differs from it by one base. The J gene is TRBJ2-3, the V gene TRBV20-1; 10 nucleotides match TRBD2. CDR3 length equals 16 residues. Germline V CDR1 and CDR2: DFQATT, SNEGSKA (reference sequence). Trimming removed 4 bases from V and 0 bases from J; junction bases left unmatched: 7. As DNA, the CDR3 is TGCAGTGCTAATCTAGGACTAGCGGACAGCACAGATACGCAGTATTTT. It codes for CSANLGLADSTDTQYF.

A remark on this clonotype: The junction shows a germline mismatch at one end, possibly a read error. The V gene is TRBV20-1, the J gene TRBJ1-6, with a weak D call TRBD1 (6 bases). The CDR3 length is 18 residues. Germline V gene sequence: CDR1 DFQATT, CDR2 SNEGSKA (reference sequence). In nucleotides, the CDR3 is TGCAGTGCTAGTACGCCGGCACAGGGAACCTCCTATAATTCATCCCTCCAATTT. It encodes CSASTPAQGTSYNSSLQF.

V usage is TRBV6-1 and J usage is TRBJ1-2; 7 nucleotides align to TRBD1. CDR3 length: 14 amino acids. The trim removed 8 bases at V and 8 bases at J, leaving 14 bases unmatched. CDR1 is MNHNS and CDR2 is SASEGT in the germline V gene. The CDR3 reads CASGEGQAQMGYTF. The CDR3 DNA follows: TGTGCCAGCGGAGAAGGACAGGCGCAGATGGGCTACACCTTC.

Remarks on this clonotype: One end of the junction does not line up with germline, which may come from a read error. The chain recombines TRBV29-1 with TRBJ2-5; 9 nucleotides match TRBD2. CDR3 size: 12 residues. CDR1 SQVTM and CDR2 ANQGSEA come from the germline V gene. The CDR3: CSVGVAGEIQCF. CDR3 in DNA: TGCAGCGTTGGAGTAGCGGGAGAGATCCAGTGCTTC. Full variable domain (rest looked up from reference TRBV29-1 and TRBJ2-5): SAVISQKPSRDICQRGTSLTIQCQVDSQVTMMFWYRQQPGQSLTLIATANQGSEATYESGFVIDKFPISRPNLTFSTLTVSNMSPEDSSIYLCSVGVAGEIQCFGPGTRLLVL.

In regard to this clonotype: The final CDR3 position lacks the conserved phenylalanine or tryptophan, pointing to a likely read error. Because the CDR3's place on the DNA is in doubt, the DNA is left out and the CDR3 is given as listed by TCRdb. The chain employs TRBV4-2 and TRBJ2-7; the table's D call, TRBD1, has no DNA check behind it. Germline V CDR1 and CDR2: LGHNA, YNFKEQ. Inclusive of both ends, the CDR3 amounts to 14 amino acids. The CDR3 sequence is CTSSPTGSRDEQYL.

There are many counts of this clonotype. The V gene is TRBV5-4, the J gene TRBJ2-2; perhaps TRBD1 as D (6 bases). Germline values: CDR1 SGHNT, CDR2 YYREEE (reference sequence). The CDR3 loop spans 13 amino acids. The germline V and J ends were trimmed by 10 bases and 4 bases, with 14 bases remaining between them. The CDR3 spells CAGHRVSTGELFF. CDR3 in DNA: TGTGCCGGTCACAGGGTTAGCACCGGGGAGCTGTTTTTT.

This clonotype has only a few counts. At one end the junction does not follow the germline gene, possibly because of a read error. The chain has TRBV5-1 and TRBJ2-1; no clear D gene. CDR1 and CDR2 (germline): SGHRS, YFSETQ. The CDR3 has 13 amino acids. The CDR3 spells CTSSQDPGNEQFF. CDR3 coding DNA: TGCACCAGCAGCCAGGACCCGGGCAATGAGCAGTTCTTC.

The rearrangement links TRBV11-2 to TRBJ2-1; D is possibly TRBD2 (6 bases). Germline V CDR1 and CDR2: SGHAT, FQNNGV. The CDR3 is 13 amino acids. Trimming removed 5 bases at V and 6 bases at J, with 11 bases between. CDR3 DNA sequence: TGTGCCAGCAGCCCAACTAGCCGCAATGAGCAGTTCTTC. As protein: CASSPTSRNEQFF.

Points on this clonotype: At one of its ends the junction is not consistent with the germline gene, which may arise from a read error. The V call is TRBV7-8, the J call TRBJ2-7, with D unclear. CDR3 size: 16 residues. Looked up from germline, CDR1 is SGHVS and CDR2 is FQNEAQ. The CDR3 region has the DNA TGTGCCAACAGCTTAGACTTTGACTCACTCTTCTACGAGCTGTACTTC. Its translation is CANSLDFDSLFYELYF.

This clonotype showed up many times. This chain links TRBV28 with TRBJ2-2; D could derive from TRBD1 or TRBD2 (5 bases each). This CDR3 is 15 amino acids long. Germline lookup yields CDR1 MDHEN and CDR2 SYDVKM. V lost 7 bases and J 5 bases, leaving 17 bases between the germline ends. CDR3: CASISGTFGTGELFF. DNA of the CDR3: TGTGCCAGCATTTCCGGGACCTTCGGGACCGGGGAGCTGTTTTTT.

Note on this clonotype: A much larger clone is a single base away; this may be a read error. This chain connects TRBV20-1 to TRBJ2-3; the D gene could be TRBD1 or TRBD2 (5 bases each). The CDR3 loop spans 16 amino acids. Germline V gene lookup returns CDR1 DFQATT and CDR2 SNEGSKA (reference sequence). V was pared by 0 bases and J by 1 base, with 14 bases between. The CDR3 DNA sequence: TGCAGTGCTAGAGATTTGCTCGGGGCTCGCACAGATACGCAGTATTTT. Protein: CSARDLLGARTDTQYF.

J is TRBJ2-4 and V is TRBV28, with D unclear. The germline CDR1 and CDR2 sequences are MDHEN and SYDVKM. The CDR3 runs 15 residues. The CDR3 nucleotides read TGTACCACCGGCGGCCTGGATGGAGCCAAAAACATTCAGTACTTC. This encodes CTTGGLDGAKNIQYF. The whole variable domain, filled in from reference TRBV28 and TRBJ2-4, reads DVKVTQSSRYLVKRTGEKVFLECVQDMDHENMFWYRQDPGLGLRLIYFSYDVKMKEKGDIPEGYSVSREKKERFSLILESASTNQTSMYLCTTGGLDGAKNIQYFGAGTRLSVL.

This clonotype came up once. One junction end does not reproduce the germline sequence, and a read error may be involved. The chain is built from TRBV11-2 and TRBJ2-2, with D possibly TRBD2 on 5 matching bases. The CDR3 sequence is 15 residues long. Germline V gene sequence: CDR1 SGHAT, CDR2 FQNNGV. In DNA form, the CDR3 reads TGTGCCAGCAGCTTCGCTAGTGTCAACACCGGGGAGCTGTTTTTC. This gives the protein CASSFASVNTGELFF.